The source of this T cell receptor beta chain is a study of tumor-infiltrating lymphocytes in primary liver carcinoma. Study outcomes and limitations: Compared with blood, tumor repertoires held significantly more in their top 250 clones.

A primer in the constant region served to generate TCR beta cDNA from about 470 ng of total RNA. Amplification in three nested multiplex PCR rounds with slightly modified ARM-PCR gave rise to TCR beta libraries. Forward primers for TRBV1-TRBV30 and a C-beta reverse primer served the first two PCR rounds, at 10 cycles each. TCRdb reprocessed the multiplex PCR reads via MiXCR and lists one record per CDR3 protein. The sample holds 35,000 to 50,000 distinct CDR3 sequences, around 80% seen once. From roughly 21-30 mg of unsorted bulk tissue, DNA and RNA were co-extracted together. The CDR3 covers 15 residues. Germline assignment: CDR1 MGHRA and CDR2 YSYEKL. For this clonotype: What it recognizes is unknown. One junction end disagrees with the germline gene, perhaps due to a read error.

The sequence was collected from a woman in her 30s with primary liver carcinoma and hepatitis B virus infection. The chain employs TRBV4-1 and TRBJ1-2; D unclear. The sample taken for sequencing was tumor-adjacent normal liver tissue. Written as DNA, the CDR3 is TGTGGCAGCCAAGGCCTGACCGGGAGGCCGGACGGCTACACCTTC. Protein: CGSQGLTGRPDGYTF.